This T cell receptor (beta chain) is from a study of T-cell reconstitution after alpha-beta-depleted transplantation in children. The library targeted TCRbeta and was prepared with unique molecular identifiers. TCRdb re-called the PCR reads with MiXCR, one entry per CDR3 protein. The sample has fewer than 150,000 distinct CDR3 sequences; around 9.8% are singletons. The CDR3 extends over 16 amino acids. The germline V gene has CDR1 DFQATT and CDR2 SNEGSKA (reference sequence). Germline trimming cut 0 bases from V and 5 bases from J; bases unmatched to any gene: 6. Comment on this clonotype: As yet, its antigen is unknown.

Points from the study as a whole: At around two months after transplant, the alpha-beta T cells were reportedly derived from several hundred expanded clones that came from non-depleted graft cells.

The input for sequencing was PBMCs, mostly from graft donor cells, taken 180 days after TCRalphabeta/CD19-depleted stem cell transplant. The source is a girl less than two years old who had a stem cell transplant for combined immunodeficiency, so the T cells may come from the graft donor. This chain connects TRBV20-1 to TRBJ2-2; TRBD2 agrees at 10 bases. The chain's CDR3 is CSARDNSGRTTGELFF. CDR3 bases: TGCAGTGCTAGAGATAATAGCGGGAGGACTACCGGGGAGCTGTTTTTT.